This T cell receptor beta chain was identified in a study of T cells in narcolepsy. Study context: Donors had narcolepsy type 1 or type 2, or were healthy controls.

Deletions cut 1 base from V and 13 bases from J, with 13 bases between. Germline V CDR1 and CDR2: LNHNV, YYDKDF (reference sequence). The CDR3 sequence is 12 residues long. Produced via immunoSEQ multiplex PCR; TCRdb's table is partial and in-frame only. The table has roughly 18,000 clones, 70% to 90% seen once. The origin of this receptor is a human donor in good health. The sequenced sample was memory (CD45RA-) CD4+ T cells from blood. V is TRBV15 and J is TRBJ1-2; D remains ambiguous. The CDR3 DNA reads as TGTGCCACCAGCAGAGGCGACCTTGTAAGCACCTTC. This encodes CATSRGDLVSTF.